This record covers a single T cell receptor (beta chain). The antigen is undetermined. Using TCRalpha and TCRbeta cDNA, the researchers carried out two nested PCRs that lasted around 15 and 10 cycles. Using the 5' RACE reads, TCRdb records one entry per CDR3 protein without DNA. The sample's table shows roughly 200,000 distinct CDR3 sequences. This record belongs to a study of monozygotic twins with inflammatory bowel disease. Findings and caveats of the study: Variability may have been added to patient repertoires by differing immunosuppressive treatments.

CDR3 length: 13 amino acids. The germline V gene has CDR1 SGHTA and CDR2 FQGTGA. V usage is TRBV7-3 and J usage is TRBJ1-1. The receptor's source is a human donor with ulcerative colitis or Crohn's disease, or a healthy co-twin of an affected twin (not recorded which). The specimen was blood. CDR3 sequence: CASKASLNTEAFF.